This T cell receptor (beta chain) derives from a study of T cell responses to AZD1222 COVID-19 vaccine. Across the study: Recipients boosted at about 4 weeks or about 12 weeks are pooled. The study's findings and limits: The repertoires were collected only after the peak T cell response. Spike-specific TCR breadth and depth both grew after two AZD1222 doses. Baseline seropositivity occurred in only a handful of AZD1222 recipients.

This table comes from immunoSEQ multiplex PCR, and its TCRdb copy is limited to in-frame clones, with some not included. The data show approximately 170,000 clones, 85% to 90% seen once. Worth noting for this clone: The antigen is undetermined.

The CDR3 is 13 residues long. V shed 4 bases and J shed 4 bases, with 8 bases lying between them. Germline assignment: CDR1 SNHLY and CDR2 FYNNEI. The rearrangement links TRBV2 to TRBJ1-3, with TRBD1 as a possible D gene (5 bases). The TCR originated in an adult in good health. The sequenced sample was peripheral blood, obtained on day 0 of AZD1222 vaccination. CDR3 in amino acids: CASSASGGNTIYF. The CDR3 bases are TGTGCCAGCAGTGCTTCAGGGGGAAACACCATATATTTT.